This T cell receptor beta chain was found in a study of cytomegalovirus exposure and HLA in healthy donors. In the case of this clone: Its antigen is as yet unknown.

The CDR3 extends over 14 amino acids. With 4 bases clipped from V and 7 bases from J, the junction kept 9 bases outside the gene matches. Per the germline V gene, CDR1 is GTSNPN and CDR2 is SVGIG (reference sequence). Study-level findings and limits: Across donors, sequencing depth was assumed by presence/absence analyses to be roughly uniform.

Both 60 Vbeta primers and 13 Jbeta primers went into the PCR. Produced via immunoSEQ multiplex PCR; TCRdb's table is partial and in-frame only. This sample yields approximately 50,000 clones, of which about 50% are seen a single time; 10% to 15% belongs to the top ten. This TCR came from a human donor in good health. The genes are TRBV30 and TRBJ2-3; 9 bases fit TRBD1. What was sequenced was PBMCs. The CDR3 loop is CAWTVGTGRYTQYF. The CDR3 bases are TGTGCCTGGACCGTGGGGACAGGGAGATATACGCAGTATTTT.